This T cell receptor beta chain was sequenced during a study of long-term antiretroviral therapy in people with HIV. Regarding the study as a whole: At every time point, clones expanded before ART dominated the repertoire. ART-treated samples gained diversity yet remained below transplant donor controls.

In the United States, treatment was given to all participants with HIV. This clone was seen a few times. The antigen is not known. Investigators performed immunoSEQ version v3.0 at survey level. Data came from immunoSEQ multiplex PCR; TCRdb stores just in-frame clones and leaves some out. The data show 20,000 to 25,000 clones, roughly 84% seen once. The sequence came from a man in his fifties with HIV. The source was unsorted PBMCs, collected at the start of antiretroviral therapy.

The CDR3 DNA is TGCGCCAGCAGCCTGGACAGGGGGGACGAGCAGTACTTC. Translated, it gives CASSLDRGDEQYF. This chain uses TRBV5-1 with TRBJ2-7; 10 nucleotides match TRBD1. J lost 5 bases, V lost 4 bases, and 3 bases had no gene match. CDR1 is SGHRS, CDR2 YFSETQ, per germline. The CDR3 has 13 residues.